This T cell receptor (beta chain) is drawn from a study of T cell responses to AZD1222 COVID-19 vaccine. A word on this clone: Its specificity is not known.

The study's findings and limits: Donors were mostly white British, more females; clonal diversity possibly underestimated.

The germline V gene has CDR1 SGHRS and CDR2 YFSETQ. The V and J ends lost 2 bases and 12 bases respectively, with 21 bases between them. This CDR3 contains 15 residues. Data came from immunoSEQ multiplex PCR; TCRdb stores just in-frame clones and leaves some out. The sample includes 100,000 to 120,000 clones, 70% to 90% of them seen just once. The sequenced sample was peripheral blood, obtained on day 0 of AZD1222 vaccination. The TCR originated in an adult in good health. V usage is TRBV5-1 and J usage is TRBJ2-1; possible D gene TRBD1, 5 bases. The CDR3 DNA is TGCGCCAGCAGCTTACGGACGCTAAGGGGTTCCCGGCAGTTCTTC. Its translation is CASSLRTLRGSRQFF.